Below, 32 T cell receptor beta chains from the same sample are listed, as sequenced in a study of shared T cell receptors in the human thymus. Sequencing used immunoSEQ multiplex PCR; TCRdb keeps in-frame clones, though not all of them. The repertoire has just under 550,000 clones, approximately 80% of them found once; the top ten carry roughly 0.013%. These data also formed part of another study, on human thymus T cells.

What was sequenced was thymocytes. The origin of the receptors is a boy younger than two with a congenital heart defect.

The chain uses TRBV27 and TRBJ2-7, with D perhaps TRBD1 (7 bases). V shed 3 bases and J shed 3 bases, with 12 bases lying between them. The CDR3 extends over 14 amino acids. Germline-derived CDR1 and CDR2 are MNHEY and SMNVEV (reference sequence). The CDR3 reads CASSFHRGLYEQYF. The CDR3 DNA follows: TGTGCCAGCAGTTTCCACAGGGGACTCTACGAGCAGTACTTC.

Here the CDR3 reads CASSQDSIGTSGRNSTDTQYF. CDR3 coding DNA: TGCGCCAGCAGCCAAGATAGCATCGGGACTAGCGGGCGGAATTCCACAGATACGCAGTATTTT. The rearrangement uses TRBV4-3 and TRBJ2-3, with TRBD2 matching over 12 bases. The trim removed 0 bases at V and 2 bases at J, leaving 15 bases unmatched. From germline, CDR1 is LGHNA and CDR2 YSLEER. This CDR3 comprises 21 residues.

The J gene is TRBJ1-1, the V gene TRBV5-1; D is uncertain. V was pared by 0 bases and J by 1 base, with 19 bases between. The CDR3 covers 18 residues. CDR1 and CDR2 from the germline V gene are SGHRS and YFSETQ. In DNA, the CDR3 is TGCGCCAGCAGCTTGGCCTCGGGATCCCCTTCTGGGAACACTGAAGCTTTCTTT. Protein sequence: CASSLASGSPSGNTEAFF.

The rearrangement joins TRBV7-6 to TRBJ2-1; D is perhaps TRBD1 (5 bases). Germline CDR1 and CDR2: SGHVS and FNYEAQ. There are 17 residues in the CDR3. Trimming shortened V by 2 bases and J by 4 bases, and 18 bases separated the two germline ends. Here the CDR3 DNA reads TGTGCCAGCAGCTTAACCGTAAGGGGCCCTCCTTACAATGAGCAGTTCTTC. It yields the protein CASSLTVRGPPYNEQFF.

The chain recombines TRBV27 with TRBJ1-6, with TRBD1 matching 9 bases. Trimming cost V 3 bases and J 7 bases; bases outside gene matches: 4. Germline CDR1 and CDR2: MNHEY and SMNVEV (reference sequence). This CDR3 spans 15 amino acids. As DNA, the CDR3 is TGTGCCAGCAGTTTGAATGGGACAGGGAATTCACCCCTCCACTTT. Residues: CASSLNGTGNSPLHF.

CDR3 sequence (DNA): TGTGCCAGCAGCGTCTTCGGGTGGGCTAGCCTGAGCACAGATACGCAGTATTTT. Amino acid sequence: CASSVFGWASLSTDTQYF. The chain employs TRBV9 and TRBJ2-3; D is possibly TRBD2 (5 bases). The CDR3 extends over 18 amino acids. V shed 2 bases and J shed 0 bases, with 19 bases lying between them. CDR1 and CDR2 from the germline V gene are SGDLS and YYNGEE.

The gene calls are TRBV29-1 and TRBJ2-1; weak D call: TRBD1 (6 bases). The length of the CDR3 is 17 residues. Between the trimmed V and J ends, which lost 1 base and 2 bases, there was a span of 18 bases. Germline assignment: CDR1 SQVTM and CDR2 ANQGSEA. Here the CDR3 reads CSVEGAVNKGAYNEQFF. The CDR3 DNA reads TGCAGCGTTGAAGGGGCGGTTAACAAGGGGGCCTACAATGAGCAGTTCTTC.

This chain links TRBV6-5 with TRBJ2-5; possible D gene TRBD2, 5 bases. Germline CDR1 and CDR2: MNHEY and SVGAGI. V dropped 5 bases and J dropped 1 base, with 8 bases sitting between them. This CDR3 has 13 residues. The DNA of the CDR3 is TGTGCCAGCAGTAACCGGGGCCAAGAGACCCAGTACTTC. Protein product: CASSNRGQETQYF.

This clone was counted once. The chain joins TRBV27 to TRBJ1-1; 7 bases map to TRBD1. This CDR3 contains 15 residues. Losses at the gene ends were 7 bases for V and 0 bases for J; bases not matched to a gene: 8. The V gene's germline CDR1 is MNHEY and CDR2 SMNVEV (reference sequence). As DNA, the CDR3 is TGTGCCAGCAACCGGGACAGACCATTGAACACTGAAGCTTTCTTT. Translating gives CASNRDRPLNTEAFF.

Remarks on this clone: Distinct nucleotide sequences in the sample also encode this CDR3. J is TRBJ2-7 and V is TRBV5-4; the match to TRBD1 covers 9 bases. The CDR3 has 14 residues. The trim removed 4 bases at V and 2 bases at J, leaving 4 bases unmatched. Germline V gene lookup returns CDR1 SGHNT and CDR2 YYREEE (reference sequence). The chain's CDR3 is CASSPGQGPYEQYF. The CDR3 coding sequence is TGTGCCAGCAGCCCCGGACAGGGGCCCTACGAGCAGTACTTC.

This clone came up a few times. The genes are TRBV5-1 and TRBJ2-7; 12 bases match TRBD2. This CDR3 is built from 15 residues. Germline V gives CDR1 SGHRS, CDR2 YFSETQ. V trimming: 3 bases; J trimming: 4 bases; junction bases outside the gene matches: 5. As DNA, the CDR3 is TGCGCCAGCAGCTCGGGGGGGACTAGCGGGTACGAGCAGTACTTC. Translation: CASSSGGTSGYEQYF.

The chain carries TRBV30 and TRBJ1-1; 7 nucleotides line up with TRBD1. Per the germline V gene, CDR1 is GTSNPN and CDR2 is SVGIG (reference sequence). This CDR3 region has 13 residues. V was clipped by 5 bases and J by 1 base; unmatched bases: 4. CDR3 sequence: CAWSGTENTEAFF. The DNA for the CDR3 is TGTGCCTGGTCCGGGACAGAGAACACTGAAGCTTTCTTT.

The genes are TRBV10-2 and TRBJ1-5; 8 bases line up with TRBD1. Germline CDR1 and CDR2: WSHSY and SAAADI. Trimming took 6 bases from V and 6 from J; bases not matched to a gene: 10. The CDR3 sequence is 15 residues long. CDR3 DNA sequence: TGCGCCAGCAGGGATGGACAGGGACCATCTCAGCCCCAGCATTTT. This codes for CASRDGQGPSQPQHF.

The chain links TRBV18 to TRBJ2-7; 7 bases agree with TRBD2. The CDR3 consists of 16 residues. CDR1 KGHSH and CDR2 LQKENI come from the germline V gene. V lost 5 bases and J lost 0; bases outside the gene matches: 10. The CDR3: CASSASSGRPSYEQYF. DNA of the CDR3: TGTGCCAGCTCAGCCTCTAGCGGACGACCCTCCTACGAGCAGTACTTC.

The CDR3 region is CASGCPRDRVLNEQYF. The CDR3 DNA follows: TGTGCTAGTGGTTGTCCCCGGGACAGGGTTCTCAACGAGCAGTACTTC. The V call is TRBV12-5, the J call TRBJ2-7, with TRBD1 matching 9 bases. CDR1 is LGHNT, CDR2 FRNRAP, per germline. J gave up 5 bases and V 4 bases, and 12 bases lay outside the gene matches. The CDR3 has 16 residues. Full variable domain (outside the CDR3, taken from reference TRBV12-5 and TRBJ2-7): DARVTQTPRHKVTEMGQEVTMRCQPILGHNTVFWYRQTMMQGLELLAYFRNRAPLDDSGMPKDRFSAEMPDATLATLKIQPSEPRDSAVYFCASGCPRDRVLNEQYFGPGTRLTVT.

The rearrangement uses TRBV20-1 and TRBJ1-1; no clear D. With 6 bases removed from V and 12 bases from J, the gap between germline ends came to 14 bases. The germline CDR1 and CDR2 sequences are DFQATT and SNEGSKA (reference sequence). The CDR3 is 10 residues long. The CDR3 is CSAPGWRPFF. The DNA for the CDR3 is TGCAGTGCCCCTGGTTGGAGGCCTTTCTTT.

CDR3 in amino acids: CSVWGEGTSGTGDTQYF. CDR3 coding DNA: TGCAGCGTTTGGGGGGAGGGGACTAGCGGGACGGGAGATACGCAGTATTTT. The chain is built from TRBV29-1 and TRBJ2-3, with TRBD2 matching 13 bases. V shed 5 bases, J shed 5 bases, and the junction held 13 bases outside the gene matches. This CDR3 has 17 amino acids. CDR1 is SQVTM and CDR2 is ANQGSEA in the germline V gene.

This chain joins TRBV5-7 and TRBJ2-7; no clear D gene. TRBV5-7 falls under the ORF class, with uncertain function. The CDR3 length is 16 residues. V was trimmed by 1 base and J by 0 bases, leaving 14 bases between them. CDR3: CASSLLNSQTSYEQYF. The CDR3 nucleotides are TGTGCCAGCAGCTTGTTAAACAGCCAAACCTCCTACGAGCAGTACTTC.

This clone came up a few times. The rearrangement joins TRBV10-3 to TRBJ2-3; 10 bases match TRBD2. The CDR3 extends over 18 amino acids. Germline V CDR1 and CDR2: ENHRY, SYGVKD. Unmatched junction bases numbered 10, after V lost 2 bases and J lost 2 bases. The CDR3 loop reads CAISEGLAGAANTDTQYF. CDR3 DNA: TGTGCCATCAGTGAGGGGCTAGCGGGAGCGGCCAACACAGATACGCAGTATTTT.

The sample holds a few counts of this clone. V usage is TRBV18 and J usage is TRBJ2-3; TRBD2 matches at 7 bases. Germline V lookup: CDR1 KGHSH, CDR2 LQKENI. This CDR3 has 15 residues. The junction had 5 bases not matched to a gene; V was cut back by 0 bases and J by 5 bases. The CDR3: CASSPPGRAEDTQYF. In nucleotides, the CDR3 is TGTGCCAGCTCACCACCTGGGAGGGCGGAAGATACGCAGTATTTT.

The chain uses TRBV4-1 and TRBJ2-7, with TRBD1 as a possible D gene (6 bases). V dropped 3 bases and J dropped 0 bases, with 15 bases sitting between them. This CDR3 has 16 residues. The germline V gene encodes CDR1 MGHRA and CDR2 YSYEKL. In DNA form, the CDR3 reads TGCGCCAGCAGCCAGGCCGAGGGGGTAGGCTCCTACGAGCAGTACTTC. Protein sequence: CASSQAEGVGSYEQYF.

The chain has TRBV28 and TRBJ2-7; D not resolved. From germline, CDR1 is MDHEN and CDR2 SYDVKM. Trimming stripped 5 bases from V and 3 bases from J, with 17 bases between. The CDR3 runs 15 residues. The CDR3 nucleotides read TGTGCCAGCAGTCCCCCGACTTACTGCATCTACGAGCAGTACTTC. Protein: CASSPPTYCIYEQYF.

The chain uses TRBV5-1 and TRBJ2-7; a weak D match, TRBD1 (7 bases). CDR1 and CDR2 from the germline V gene are SGHRS and YFSETQ. This CDR3 spans 16 amino acids. With 2 bases removed from V and 0 bases from J, the gap between germline ends came to 15 bases. CDR3 amino acids: CASSLNGGTDSYEQYF. In nucleotides, the CDR3 is TGCGCCAGCAGCTTAAACGGCGGGACAGACTCCTACGAGCAGTACTTC.

This chain links TRBV2 with TRBJ2-3; 10 bases are shared with TRBD2. CDR1 and CDR2 from the germline V gene are SNHLY and FYNNEI. The CDR3 sequence is 16 residues long. The junction had 11 bases not matched to a gene; V was cut back by 6 bases and J by 5 bases. The CDR3 DNA sequence: TGTGCCAGCAGGGATCATAGCGGGAGGCCGGGAGATACGCAGTATTTT. It is translated as CASRDHSGRPGDTQYF.

The table lists this clone with a count of one. The V and J genes are TRBV30 and TRBJ2-7, with TRBD1 matching 9 bases. The V gene end was trimmed by 5 bases and the J gene end by 4 bases; junction bases not matched to a gene: 12. The germline gives CDR1 GTSNPN, CDR2 SVGIG (reference sequence). CDR3 length: 15 amino acids. CDR3 loop: CAWRPGTGPTYEQYF. DNA for the CDR3: TGTGCCTGGCGTCCCGGGACAGGGCCAACGTACGAGCAGTACTTC. Supplemented by reference TRBV30 and TRBJ2-7, the full variable domain reads SQTIHQWPATLVQPVGSPLSLECTVEGTSNPNLYWYRQAAGRGLQLLFYSVGIGQISSEVPQNLSASRPQDRQFILSSKKLLLSDSGFYLCAWRPGTGPTYEQYFGPGTRLTVT.

The table lists this clone with a few counts. This chain uses TRBV5-4 with TRBJ2-1; TRBD2 matches at 11 bases. Unmatched junction bases numbered 10, after V lost 6 bases and J lost 5 bases. The V gene's germline CDR1 is SGHNT and CDR2 YYREEE (reference sequence). The CDR3 is 16 amino acids. CDR3 sequence reads: CASTCCGTSGNNEQFF. DNA for the CDR3: TGTGCCAGCACCTGCTGTGGGACTAGCGGTAACAATGAGCAGTTCTTC.

V usage is TRBV19 and J usage is TRBJ2-5; 10 positions match TRBD1. The CDR3 has 14 amino acids. Trimming took 4 bases from V and 5 from J; bases not matched to a gene: 4. Germline-derived CDR1 and CDR2 are LNHDA and SQIVND (reference sequence). CDR3 loop: CASSRTGGLETQYF. DNA of the CDR3: TGTGCCAGTAGTAGGACAGGGGGGTTGGAGACCCAGTACTTC.

The V call is TRBV19, the J call TRBJ2-5; 11 bases are shared with TRBD2. The CDR3 has 15 residues. V gave up 3 bases and J gave up 5 bases; unmatched junction bases: 5. The germline CDR1 and CDR2 sequences are LNHDA and SQIVND (reference sequence). CDR3 DNA sequence: TGTGCCAGTAGTATGGGGACTAGCGGTAGGGAGACCCAGTACTTC. Its protein is CASSMGTSGRETQYF.

This clone was counted a few times. V is TRBV25-1 and J is TRBJ2-1; D perhaps matches TRBD2 (5 bases). The CDR3 covers 15 residues. Germline CDR1 reads MGHDK; CDR2 reads SYGVNS. Trimming removed 4 bases at V and 5 bases at J, with 15 bases between. The CDR3 protein is CASSAFLEVHNEQFF. The DNA of the CDR3 is TGTGCCAGCAGTGCCTTCTTGGAGGTCCACAATGAGCAGTTCTTC.

The chain joins TRBV29-1 to TRBJ2-5, with D perhaps matching TRBD2 (6 bases). The CDR3 spans 17 residues. V was cut by 6 bases and J by 4 bases, with 27 bases left in between. Germline CDR1 and CDR2: SQVTM and ANQGSEA. The CDR3 bases are TGCAGCGTGGCCCCCTCGATCTGGGGGGAAGCAGGAGAGACCCAGTACTTC. It specifies CSVAPSIWGEAGETQYF. Complete variable domain (other parts from reference TRBV29-1 and TRBJ2-5): SAVISQKPSRDICQRGTSLTIQCQVDSQVTMMFWYRQQPGQSLTLIATANQGSEATYESGFVIDKFPISRPNLTFSTLTVSNMSPEDSSIYLCSVAPSIWGEAGETQYFGPGTRLLVL.

The V gene is TRBV5-1, the J gene TRBJ2-7; tentative D call: TRBD1 (5 bases). The CDR3 spans 15 residues. CDR1 is SGHRS and CDR2 is YFSETQ in the germline V gene. Trimming stripped 0 bases from V and 0 bases from J, with 10 bases between. The CDR3: CASSLDDSPSYEQYF. The CDR3 bases are TGCGCCAGCAGCTTGGACGACAGCCCCTCCTACGAGCAGTACTTC.

This clone was seen only once. The chain carries TRBV5-4 and TRBJ1-2; 8 bases map to TRBD1. V lost 7 bases, J lost 8 bases, and 10 bases stayed unmatched. The CDR3 covers 13 residues. From germline, CDR1 is SGHNT and CDR2 YYREEE (reference sequence). The CDR3 DNA sequence: TGTGCCAGCCAAGTTCATACAGGGGGAGGCTACACCTTC. Its translation: CASQVHTGGGYTF.